This T cell receptor beta chain derives from a study of T cell repertoires in cytomegalovirus infection. Study context: Peptides in the study included HLA-C-restricted and HLA-B-restricted CMV epitopes.

General study findings and limits: In two of eight donors, the top clonotype was HLA-C-restricted CMV-specific.

In this sample, this clonotype turned up many times. Its antigen is not identified. Via MiXCR, TCRdb re-called the reads, giving one row per CDR3 protein. The repertoire holds about 770,000 distinct CDR3 sequences, with just under 30% as singletons. This TCR was recovered from a human donor in good health (CMV status not recorded). Some clones in this sample may be carry-over from other donors' samples. Sequencing used cultured CD8+ T cells from PBMCs, obtained from culture after CMV antigen stimulation.

The CDR3 protein is CASSLGWAGENTGELFF. DNA for the CDR3: TGTGCCAGCAGCTTAGGATGGGCGGGGGAGAACACCGGGGAGCTGTTTTTT. V is TRBV7-8 and J is TRBJ2-2; TRBD2 agrees at 7 bases. CDR3 size: 17 residues. The V gene's germline CDR1 is SGHVS and CDR2 FQNEAQ. Losses at the gene ends were 1 base for V and 1 base for J; bases not matched to a gene: 6.